The present T cell receptor beta chain was sequenced within a study of T cells in Graves' hyperthyroidism and ophthalmopathy. Overall study results and limits: Using 13 V-J features, a model discriminated ophthalmopathy from stable hyperthyroidism.

Details on this clonotype: The antigen is undetermined.

CDR3 length equals 13 residues. Germline V gives CDR1 DFQATT, CDR2 SNEGSKA (reference sequence). Trimming left V 5 bases short and J 2 bases short, with 13 bases between. What was amplified from RNA transcripts were TCR beta CDR3 regions. In the first-round RT-PCR of the TCR CDR3, the HTBI primer set was used. TCRdb redid the calling of the multiplex PCR reads with MiXCR, one entry per CDR3 protein. The repertoire holds about 290,000 distinct CDR3 sequences, with roughly an eighth as singletons. The specimen sequenced was blood. The chain joins TRBV20-1 to TRBJ2-7, with D tentatively TRBD1 (5 bases). The source is a woman aged 40 to 50 with Graves' hyperthyroidism. CDR3 region: CSALSAGPYEQYF. CDR3 bases: TGCAGTGCTCTATCCGCAGGGCCCTACGAGCAGTACTTC.